Sequencing of this TCR beta chain was carried out in a study of cytomegalovirus exposure and HLA in healthy donors. Remarks on this clone: As yet, its antigen is unknown.

Clones were read by immunoSEQ multiplex PCR, and TCRdb kept only the in-frame ones, dropping some. The sample holds 120,000 or so clones, 89% seen once. This CDR3 has 17 amino acids. J lost 1 base, V lost 6 bases, and 6 bases had no gene match. Germline V gives CDR1 KGHSH, CDR2 LQKENI. Points from the study as a whole: The CMV antigen specificity of a few CMV-associated chains was confirmed through in vitro analysis. Some TCR beta chains (roughly 150 of them) were listed as cytomegalovirus-associated.

The V gene is TRBV18, the J gene TRBJ2-6; 10 bases are shared with TRBD2. The sample comprised PBMCs. The TCR originated in a woman younger than 35 in good health and CMV-seronegative. CDR3 sequence (DNA): TGTGCCAGCTCCTATCTAGCGGGAGCATCTGGGGCCAACGTCCTGACTTTC. Protein product: CASSYLAGASGANVLTF.